The 21 T cell receptor beta chains below all came from one sample that was sequenced in a study of cytomegalovirus exposure and HLA in healthy donors. Both 60 Vbeta primers and 13 Jbeta primers went into the PCR. Assay used: immunoSEQ multiplex PCR; TCRdb lists only in-frame clones, some missing. Seen here are 140,000 or so clones, 75% to 90% observed once, and the top ten hold 2.9%. The sample comprised PBMCs. The origin of the receptors is a woman younger than 45 in good health and CMV-seronegative.

The CDR3 reads CAWSGRTTSGRTDTQYF. CDR3 DNA: TGTGCCTGGAGTGGACGAACGACTAGCGGGAGGACAGATACGCAGTATTTT. V is TRBV30 and J is TRBJ2-3, with 13 bases that match TRBD2. V lost 1 base and J lost 3; bases outside the gene matches: 7. Germline V CDR1 and CDR2: GTSNPN, SVGIG (reference sequence). The CDR3 contains 17 residues.

The chain joins TRBV1 to TRBJ1-6; the table assigns TRBD1, which was not confirmed against the DNA. TRBV1 is classified as a pseudogene. The CDR3 is 16 amino acids. CDR3 nucleotide sequence: TGCACCAGCAGCCAAGATGGAACAGGCTATAATTCACCCCTCCACTTT. Translating it yields CTSSQDGTGYNSPLHF.

This clone was recorded a few times. The chain uses TRBV4-3 and TRBJ1-1; maybe TRBD1 (5 bases). CDR1 is LGHNA and CDR2 is YSLEER in the germline V gene. This CDR3 has 13 residues. V lost 2 bases to trimming and J lost 7 bases, with 11 bases between them. This CDR3 is CASSQRQGVEAFF. CDR3 coding DNA: TGCGCCAGCAGCCAACGCCAGGGCGTTGAAGCTTTCTTT.

The chain joins TRBV27 to TRBJ2-7; TRBD2 aligns across 15 bases. Germline CDR1 is MNHEY and CDR2 is SMNVEV (reference sequence). CDR3 size: 18 residues. V gave up 6 bases and J gave up 1 base; unmatched junction bases: 10. The CDR3 loop reads CASSLTGTSGRWSYEQYF. Written as DNA, the CDR3 is TGTGCCAGCAGCCTTACCGGGACTAGCGGGAGGTGGTCCTACGAGCAGTACTTC.

This chain joins TRBV11-2 and TRBJ2-5; D is uncertain. The CDR3 spans 14 residues. The germline V gene encodes CDR1 SGHAT and CDR2 FQNNGV. Trimming stripped 3 bases from V and 4 bases from J, with 12 bases between. CDR3 DNA sequence: TGTGCCAGCAGCTTCCCGAACAGAAGAGAGACCCAGTACTTC. This codes for CASSFPNRRETQYF. Filled out from reference TRBV11-2 and TRBJ2-5, the complete variable domain reads EAGVAQSPRYKIIEKRQSVAFWCNPISGHATLYWYQQILGQGPKLLIQFQNNGVVDDSQLPKDRFSAERLKGVDSTLKIQPAKLEDSAVYLCASSFPNRRETQYFGPGTRLLVL.

The chain recombines TRBV27 with TRBJ1-2; the match to TRBD1 covers 7 bases. The germline V gene has CDR1 MNHEY and CDR2 SMNVEV (reference sequence). The CDR3 has 12 amino acids. Germline trimming cut 6 bases from V and 8 bases from J; bases unmatched to any gene: 6. The CDR3, as DNA: TGTGCCAGCAGAACAGGGGTCGACGGCTACACCTTC. It specifies CASRTGVDGYTF.

The chain couples TRBV19 to TRBJ2-7, with 9 bases identical to TRBD2. The CDR3 spans 14 residues. Per germline, CDR1 LNHDA and CDR2 SQIVND (reference sequence). Trimming cost V 5 bases and J 5 bases; bases outside gene matches: 7. The CDR3 region is CASSRSGSVDEQYF. The CDR3, as DNA: TGTGCCAGTAGTCGTAGCGGGAGTGTCGACGAGCAGTACTTC. The entire variable domain, with the rest obtained from reference TRBV19 and TRBJ2-7, is as follows: DGGITQSPKYLFRKEGQNVTLSCEQNLNHDAMYWYRQDPGQGLRLIYYSQIVNDFQKGDIAEGYSVSREKKESFPLTVTSAQKNPTAFYLCASSRSGSVDEQYFGPGTRLTVT.

This chain links TRBV19 with TRBJ2-1; D is uncertain. CDR3 length equals 16 residues. V lost 3 bases and J 3 bases, leaving 15 bases between the germline ends. The germline V gene has CDR1 LNHDA and CDR2 SQIVND (reference sequence). The CDR3 coding sequence is TGTGCCAGTAGTATGTCCCGGAGTAATTACTACAATGAGCAGTTCTTC. Protein sequence: CASSMSRSNYYNEQFF.

V usage is TRBV10-1 and J usage is TRBJ2-3; 10 nucleotides match TRBD2. Per germline, CDR1 WNHNN and CDR2 SYGVQD (reference sequence). V was pared by 3 bases and J by 7 bases, with 10 bases of the junction left unmatched. This CDR3 is 16 amino acids long. Written as DNA, the CDR3 is TGCGCCAGCAGTGATCTAGCGGGAGTGCGGAGAAATACGCAGTATTTT. It is translated as CASSDLAGVRRNTQYF.

The chain joins TRBV18 to TRBJ1-2; 8 bases fit TRBD1. This CDR3 is built from 14 residues. CDR1 and CDR2 (germline): KGHSH, LQKENI. V shed 3 bases and J 3 bases; nucleotides not matched to a gene: 3. DNA for the CDR3: TGTGCCAGCTCACCGCGACAGGGGTACTATGGCTACACCTTC. Translated, it gives CASSPRQGYYGYTF. The full variable domain, its missing parts supplied by reference TRBV18 and TRBJ1-2, is NAGVMQNPRHLVRRRGQEARLRCSPMKGHSHVYWYRQLPEEGLKFMVYLQKENIIDESGMPKERFSAEFPKEGPSILRIQQVVRGDSAAYFCASSPRQGYYGYTFGSGTRLTVV.

V gene TRBV29-1 combines with J gene TRBJ2-1; tentatively, D is TRBD1 (6 bases). Germline V gene lookup returns CDR1 SQVTM and CDR2 ANQGSEA. V lost 7 bases to trimming and J lost 3 bases, with 16 bases between them. The CDR3 runs 14 residues. CDR3 amino acids: CSGEGHGLYNEQFF. The DNA of the CDR3 is TGCAGCGGCGAGGGACACGGCCTCTACAATGAGCAGTTCTTC.

This chain connects TRBV7-2 to TRBJ1-2; 8 nucleotides agree with TRBD1. Looked up from germline, CDR1 is SGHTA and CDR2 is FQGNSA. The J segment lost 6 bases and the V segment lost 4 bases, leaving 4 bases of the junction unmatched. The CDR3 totals 13 residues. CDR3 region: CASSSGQGNGYTF. CDR3 coding DNA: TGTGCCAGCAGCTCCGGACAGGGAAATGGCTACACCTTC.

This clone was seen just once. The genes are TRBV5-1 and TRBJ2-7, with D maybe TRBD1 (6 bases). This CDR3 has 14 residues. In germline, CDR1 is SGHRS, CDR2 YFSETQ. Trimming cost V 2 bases and J 1 base, with 10 bases left between them. The CDR3 nucleotides are TGCGCCAGCAGCTTCGGTCAGGGGTCCTACGAGCAGTACTTC. This encodes CASSFGQGSYEQYF.

The chain uses TRBV30 and TRBJ1-2, with D possibly TRBD1 on 6 matching bases. CDR1 GTSNPN and CDR2 SVGIG come from the germline V gene (reference sequence). The V gene lost 0 bases and the J gene lost 6 bases, with 11 bases spanning the gap. This CDR3 region has 13 residues. The CDR3 coding sequence is TGTGCCTGGAGTGTATTGGGGGCGCATGGCTACACCTTC. This codes for CAWSVLGAHGYTF.

This sequence joins TRBV30 and TRBJ2-2; perhaps TRBD2 as D (6 bases). This CDR3 region has 15 residues. The V and J ends lost 0 bases and 0 bases respectively, with 8 bases between them. Per the germline V gene, CDR1 is GTSNPN and CDR2 is SVGIG (reference sequence). Here the CDR3 DNA reads TGTGCCTGGAGTGTCGGGAGACCGAACACCGGGGAGCTGTTTTTT. Protein product: CAWSVGRPNTGELFF. Full variable domain (rest looked up from reference TRBV30 and TRBJ2-2): SQTIHQWPATLVQPVGSPLSLECTVEGTSNPNLYWYRQAAGRGLQLLFYSVGIGQISSEVPQNLSASRPQDRQFILSSKKLLLSDSGFYLCAWSVGRPNTGELFFGEGSRLTVL.

The genes are TRBV7-3 and TRBJ2-7; D may be TRBD1 (7 bases). CDR1 and CDR2 from the germline V gene are SGHTA and FQGTGA. V was trimmed by 5 bases and J by 6 bases, leaving 14 bases between them. The CDR3 is 13 residues long. The CDR3 DNA follows: TGTGCCAGCAGCGCGGGACAGTGGAGCGAGCAGTACTTC. This translates into CASSAGQWSEQYF.

The chain uses TRBV18 and TRBJ2-5; D remains ambiguous. Germline CDR1 reads KGHSH; CDR2 reads LQKENI. CDR3 size: 14 residues. The V and J ends lost 3 bases and 5 bases respectively, with 13 bases between them. CDR3 in amino acids: CASSPVLDSETQYF. The CDR3 nucleotides are TGTGCCAGCTCACCGGTCTTAGATTCTGAGACCCAGTACTTC.

The rearrangement uses TRBV7-8 and TRBJ2-7; a weak D match, TRBD1 (6 bases). Germline assignment: CDR1 SGHVS and CDR2 FQNEAQ. The CDR3 is made up of 17 amino acids. With 5 bases removed from V and 2 bases from J, the gap between germline ends came to 22 bases. CDR3 nucleotides: TGTGCCAGCAGCGGATATAACAGGGCTGCAGCGACCTACGAGCAGTACTTC. Protein: CASSGYNRAAATYEQYF.

This clone appeared a single time. This chain connects TRBV2 to TRBJ1-1, with D tentatively TRBD1 (5 bases). The germline V and J ends were trimmed by 8 bases and 1 base, with 23 bases remaining between them. Germline CDR1 is SNHLY and CDR2 is FYNNEI. CDR3 size: 17 residues. CDR3 bases: TGTGCCAGCCAGAAAGAGGGGCGGGGGTTCAAGAACACTGAAGCTTTCTTT. It encodes CASQKEGRGFKNTEAFF.

J is TRBJ2-1 and V is TRBV27; D possibly corresponds to TRBD2 (5 bases). CDR1 and CDR2 (germline): MNHEY, SMNVEV (reference sequence). The V end lost 2 bases, the J end lost 1 base, and 6 bases lay between the germline ends. This CDR3 region has 14 residues. The CDR3 coding sequence is TGTGCCAGCAGTTTAGGGAGTTCCTACAATGAGCAGTTCTTC. Protein sequence: CASSLGSSYNEQFF.

This chain connects TRBV13 to TRBJ2-5; 10 nucleotides align to TRBD1. Germline CDR1 PRHDT, CDR2 FYEKMQ (reference sequence). The trim removed 1 base at V and 5 bases at J, leaving 10 bases unmatched. This CDR3 comprises 17 residues. CDR3 sequence reads: CASSLVRPTGGAETQYF. CDR3 bases: TGTGCCAGCAGCTTAGTCCGACCGACAGGGGGCGCGGAGACCCAGTACTTC.